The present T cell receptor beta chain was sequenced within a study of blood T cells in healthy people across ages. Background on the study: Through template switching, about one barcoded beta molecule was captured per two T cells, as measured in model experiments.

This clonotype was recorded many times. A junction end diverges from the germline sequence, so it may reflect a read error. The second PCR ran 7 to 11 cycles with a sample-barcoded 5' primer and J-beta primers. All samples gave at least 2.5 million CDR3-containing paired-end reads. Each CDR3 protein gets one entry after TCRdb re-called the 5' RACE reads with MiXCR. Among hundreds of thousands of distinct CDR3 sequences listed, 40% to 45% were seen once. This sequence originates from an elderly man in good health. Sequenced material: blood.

This chain's CDR3 is CASSLSGRNTGELFF. CDR3 coding DNA: TGTGCCAGCAGCTTAAGCGGGAGAAACACCGGGGAGCTGTTTTTT. This chain uses TRBV5-1 with TRBJ2-2; TRBD2 aligns across 8 bases. CDR1 SGHRS and CDR2 YFSETQ come from the germline V gene. This CDR3 comprises 15 residues.